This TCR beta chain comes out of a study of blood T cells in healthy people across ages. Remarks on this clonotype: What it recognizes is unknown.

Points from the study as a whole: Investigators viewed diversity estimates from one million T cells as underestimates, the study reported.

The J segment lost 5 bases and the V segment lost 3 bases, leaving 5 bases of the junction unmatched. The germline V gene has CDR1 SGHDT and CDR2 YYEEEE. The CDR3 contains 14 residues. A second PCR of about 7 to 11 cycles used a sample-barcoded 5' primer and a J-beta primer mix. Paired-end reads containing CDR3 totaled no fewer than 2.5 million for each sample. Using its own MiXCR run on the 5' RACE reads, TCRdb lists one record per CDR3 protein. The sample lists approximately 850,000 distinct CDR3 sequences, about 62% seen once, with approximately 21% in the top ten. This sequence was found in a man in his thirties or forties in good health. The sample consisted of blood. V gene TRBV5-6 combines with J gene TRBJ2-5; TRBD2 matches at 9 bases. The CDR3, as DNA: TGTGCCAGCAGCTCGGCTAGCGGGATTGAGACCCAGTACTTC. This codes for CASSSASGIETQYF. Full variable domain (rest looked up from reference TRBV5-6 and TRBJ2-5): DAGVTQSPTHLIKTRGQQVTLRCSPKSGHDTVSWYQQALGQGPQFIFQYYEEEERQRGNFPDRFSGHQFPNYSSELNVNALLLGDSALYLCASSSASGIETQYFGPGTRLLVL.